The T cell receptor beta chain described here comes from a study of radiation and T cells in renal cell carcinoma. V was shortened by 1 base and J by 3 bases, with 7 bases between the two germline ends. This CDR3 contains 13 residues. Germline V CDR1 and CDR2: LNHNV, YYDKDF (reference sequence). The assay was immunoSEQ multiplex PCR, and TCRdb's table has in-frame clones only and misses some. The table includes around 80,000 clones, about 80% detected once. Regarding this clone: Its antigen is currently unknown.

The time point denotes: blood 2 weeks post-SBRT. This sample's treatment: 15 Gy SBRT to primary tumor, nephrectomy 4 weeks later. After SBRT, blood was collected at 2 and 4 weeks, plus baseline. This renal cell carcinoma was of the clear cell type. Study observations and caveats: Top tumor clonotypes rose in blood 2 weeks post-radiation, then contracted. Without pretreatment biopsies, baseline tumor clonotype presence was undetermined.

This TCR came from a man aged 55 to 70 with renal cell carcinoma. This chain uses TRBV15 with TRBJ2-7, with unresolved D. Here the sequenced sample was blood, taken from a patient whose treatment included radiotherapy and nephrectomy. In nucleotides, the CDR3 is TGTGCCACCAGCAGAGGAGGCCACTACGAGCAGTACTTC. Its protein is CATSRGGHYEQYF.